These 31 T cell receptor beta chains originate from one sample sequenced in a study of OX40 agonist ivuxolimab in advanced cancers. Clones were sequenced by immunoSEQ multiplex PCR, and TCRdb holds only the in-frame ones, with some missing. The sample holds around 91,000 clones, 89% seen once. Sequenced here: CD4+ or CD8+ T cells sorted from blood, sampled in a trial of the OX40 agonist ivuxolimab. The source of these receptors is an adult with an advanced solid tumor such as melanoma, head and neck, liver or kidney cancer.

V and J are TRBV7-9 and TRBJ1-2; D is unclear. Trimming removed 3 bases from V and 4 bases from J, with 15 bases in between. The CDR3 runs to 15 residues. CDR1 SEHNR and CDR2 FQNEAQ come from the germline V gene (reference sequence). In nucleotides, the CDR3 is TGTGCCAGCAGCTTGGGCGGGAGCCTCGGCTATGGCTACACCTTC. Its protein is CASSLGGSLGYGYTF. The full variable domain, completed using reference TRBV7-9 and TRBJ1-2, is DTGVSQNPRHKITKRGQNVTFRCDPISEHNRLYWYRQTLGQGPEFLTYFQNEAQLEKSRLLSDRFSAERPKGSFSTLEIQRTEQGDSAMYLCASSLGGSLGYGYTFGSGTRLTVV.

This rearrangement joins TRBV5-1 to TRBJ1-5, with 7 bases matching TRBD1. CDR3 length: 16 residues. Germline lookup yields CDR1 SGHRS and CDR2 YFSETQ. The V segment lost 5 bases and the J segment 0 bases; nucleotides outside the gene matches: 8. CDR3 coding DNA: TGCGCCAGCAGTTACGGGACAGATTATAGCAATCAGCCCCAGCATTTT. This sequence encodes CASSYGTDYSNQPQHF.

The genes are TRBV7-9 and TRBJ1-2; D gene ambiguous. CDR1 is SEHNR and CDR2 is FQNEAQ in the germline V gene (reference sequence). The ends were cut back, 5 bases at V and 4 bases at J, with 20 bases in the middle. The length of the CDR3 is 16 residues. CDR3 DNA sequence: TGTGCCAGCAGCCCCGCCTGGGTAGACGAGGGCTATGGCTACACCTTC. It is translated as CASSPAWVDEGYGYTF.

This rearrangement joins TRBV5-1 to TRBJ1-1; possible D gene TRBD1, 6 bases. The length of the CDR3 is 14 residues. Trimming stripped 4 bases from V and 7 bases from J, with 17 bases between. The germline V gene encodes CDR1 SGHRS and CDR2 YFSETQ. The CDR3: CASSPGTGRIEAFF. The CDR3 DNA is TGCGCCAGCAGCCCAGGAACAGGGAGAATTGAAGCTTTCTTT.

The chain's CDR3 is CAWSRREVRGEQYF. In DNA, the CDR3 is TGTGCCTGGAGTAGGCGGGAGGTAAGGGGCGAGCAGTACTTC. The chain recombines TRBV30 with TRBJ2-7, with 8 positions matching TRBD2. The CDR3 runs 14 residues. Unmatched junction bases numbered 9, after V lost 2 bases and J lost 6 bases. Per the germline V gene, CDR1 is GTSNPN and CDR2 is SVGIG (reference sequence).

Notes on this clone: The sample contains more than one DNA sequence encoding this CDR3. The chain recombines TRBV27 with TRBJ2-7; weak D call: TRBD1 (6 bases). Germline CDR1 and CDR2: MNHEY and SMNVEV (reference sequence). Trimming removed 6 bases at V and 1 base at J, with 10 bases between. The length of the CDR3 is 13 residues. For the CDR3, the DNA is TGTGCCAGCAGCTTGAGGGGGTCCTACGAGCAGTACTTC. Translated: CASSLRGSYEQYF.

The genes are TRBV13 and TRBJ2-1; 13 bases match TRBD2. The germline CDR1 and CDR2 sequences are PRHDT and FYEKMQ (reference sequence). The trim removed 0 bases at V and 9 bases at J, leaving 2 bases unmatched. The CDR3 covers 15 residues. CDR3 DNA sequence: TGTGCCAGCAGCTTAGGGGGACTAGCGGGACTTGAGCAGTTCTTC. It encodes CASSLGGLAGLEQFF. Full variable domain (rest looked up from reference TRBV13 and TRBJ2-1): AAGVIQSPRHLIKEKRETATLKCYPIPRHDTVYWYQQGPGQDPQFLISFYEKMQSDKGSIPDRFSAQQFSDYHSELNMSSLELGDSALYFCASSLGGLAGLEQFFGPGTRLTVL.

The sample holds one count of this clone. This rearrangement joins TRBV18 to TRBJ2-5; 11 bases are a match to TRBD2. This CDR3 region has 15 residues. CDR1 is KGHSH and CDR2 is LQKENI in the germline V gene. V was pared by 3 bases and J by 2 bases, with 2 bases of the junction left unmatched. This CDR3 reads CASSPGTSGQETQYF. The CDR3 nucleotides are TGTGCCAGCTCACCCGGGACTAGCGGACAAGAGACCCAGTACTTC.

This chain joins TRBV19 and TRBJ2-5; 9 nucleotides align to TRBD1. With 6 bases clipped from V and 4 bases from J, the junction kept 12 bases outside the gene matches. This CDR3 has 16 amino acids. Germline CDR1 is LNHDA and CDR2 is SQIVND (reference sequence). Here the CDR3 reads CASSGLAGQGPETQYF. The CDR3 bases are TGTGCCAGTAGCGGCCTGGCGGGACAGGGACCAGAGACCCAGTACTTC. The variable domain in full, completed from reference TRBV19 and TRBJ2-5, reads DGGITQSPKYLFRKEGQNVTLSCEQNLNHDAMYWYRQDPGQGLRLIYYSQIVNDFQKGDIAEGYSVSREKKESFPLTVTSAQKNPTAFYLCASSGLAGQGPETQYFGPGTRLLVL.

The J gene is TRBJ1-2, the V gene TRBV29-1; 10 bases line up with TRBD1. Germline V lookup: CDR1 SQVTM, CDR2 ANQGSEA. J was trimmed by 2 bases and V by 7 bases; bases with no gene match: 4. The length of the CDR3 is 13 residues. The CDR3 loop is CSDGGQGNYGYTF. For the CDR3, the DNA is TGCAGCGATGGGGGACAGGGGAACTATGGCTACACCTTC. Combining the CDR3 with reference TRBV29-1 and TRBJ1-2 gives the whole variable domain SAVISQKPSRDICQRGTSLTIQCQVDSQVTMMFWYRQQPGQSLTLIATANQGSEATYESGFVIDKFPISRPNLTFSTLTVSNMSPEDSSIYLCSDGGQGNYGYTFGSGTRLTVV.

The rearrangement uses TRBV30 and TRBJ1-2; D perhaps matches TRBD1 (6 bases). V was shortened by 5 bases and J by 4 bases, with 17 bases between the two germline ends. CDR3 length: 14 residues. From germline, CDR1 is GTSNPN and CDR2 SVGIG (reference sequence). The CDR3 region has the DNA TGTGCCTGGGCTCCCCGACAGGCGATCTATGGCTACACCTTC. Translated: CAWAPRQAIYGYTF. Complete variable domain (other parts from reference TRBV30 and TRBJ1-2): SQTIHQWPATLVQPVGSPLSLECTVEGTSNPNLYWYRQAAGRGLQLLFYSVGIGQISSEVPQNLSASRPQDRQFILSSKKLLLSDSGFYLCAWAPRQAIYGYTFGSGTRLTVV.

Only a few counts were recorded for this clone. The rearrangement uses TRBV29-1 and TRBJ2-7; D uncertain. This CDR3 has 14 amino acids. Trimming pared 3 bases from V and 0 bases from J, leaving 12 bases between. CDR1 is SQVTM and CDR2 is ANQGSEA in the germline V gene. The chain's CDR3 is CSVEGQNSSYEQYV. DNA of the CDR3: TGCAGCGTTGAGGGTCAGAATAGCTCCTACGAGCAGTACGTC.

V gene TRBV9 combines with J gene TRBJ2-3; TRBD2 is a possible D gene (5 bases). CDR1 and CDR2 from the germline V gene are SGDLS and YYNGEE. V was trimmed by 1 base and J by 6 bases, leaving 18 bases between them. The CDR3 has 16 amino acids. For the CDR3, the DNA is TGTGCCAGCAGCGTAAGTCCCAGAGGGAGACGCGATACGCAGTATTTT. It yields the protein CASSVSPRGRRDTQYF.

The chain employs TRBV14 and TRBJ2-1; 12 nucleotides align to TRBD2. CDR1 and CDR2 (germline): SGHDN, FVKESK. After removal of 6 bases from V and 8 bases from J, the junction contained 8 bases not matched to a gene. The CDR3 extends over 15 amino acids. The CDR3 DNA is TGTGCCAGCAGTCTAGGACTAGCGGGAAGCCATGAGCAGTTCTTC. This codes for CASSLGLAGSHEQFF.

The V call is TRBV18, the J call TRBJ1-5; D gene ambiguous. The CDR3 extends over 15 amino acids. The V gene lost 6 bases and the J gene lost 0 bases, with 12 bases spanning the gap. The germline gives CDR1 KGHSH, CDR2 LQKENI. CDR3 nucleotides: TGTGCCAGCTCCCCTAACATGAATAGCAATCAGCCCCAGCATTTT. Its protein product is CASSPNMNSNQPQHF.

In this sample, this clone turned up once. The V call is TRBV5-1, the J call TRBJ1-6; maybe TRBD1 (5 bases). V was clipped by 4 bases and J by 2 bases, with 13 bases between them. The CDR3 contains 16 residues. CDR1 is SGHRS and CDR2 is YFSETQ in the germline V gene. The CDR3 sequence: CASSLDSGPYNSPLHF. The CDR3 nucleotides are TGCGCCAGCAGCCTAGACTCAGGGCCCTATAATTCACCCCTCCACTTT.

V gene TRBV29-1 combines with J gene TRBJ2-5; 8 nucleotides line up with TRBD1. From germline, CDR1 is SQVTM and CDR2 ANQGSEA. The CDR3 runs to 12 residues. V gave up 5 bases and J gave up 5 bases; unmatched junction bases: 4. The CDR3 protein is CSVYRGSETQYF. CDR3 coding DNA: TGCAGCGTTTACAGGGGGAGTGAGACCCAGTACTTC.

This chain links TRBV7-9 with TRBJ1-1, with TRBD1 identical over 7 bases. V was clipped by 5 bases and J by 4 bases; unmatched bases: 4. This CDR3 has 13 residues. The germline CDR1 and CDR2 sequences are SEHNR and FQNEAQ (reference sequence). The CDR3 nucleotides are TGTGCCAGCAGCCCAGGGGGGATCACTGAAGCTTTCTTT. Translating gives CASSPGGITEAFF.

This clone has only one observation. This chain links TRBV18 with TRBJ1-1; perhaps TRBD1 as D (5 bases). CDR1 and CDR2 from the germline V gene are KGHSH and LQKENI. This CDR3 region has 13 residues. Between the trimmed V and J ends, which lost 6 bases and 3 bases, there was a span of 11 bases. The CDR3 protein is CASSFGGDTEAFF. As DNA, the CDR3 is TGTGCCAGCTCCTTCGGGGGGGACACTGAAGCTTTCTTT.

Only a few counts were recorded for this clone. The chain links TRBV5-4 to TRBJ2-2; D possibly matches TRBD1 or TRBD2 (5 bases each). Germline-derived CDR1 and CDR2 are SGHNT and YYREEE (reference sequence). This CDR3 comprises 13 residues. V was trimmed by 9 bases and J by 5 bases, leaving 14 bases between them. Here the CDR3 DNA reads TGTGCCACCCAGAGAGGGGTAACCGGGGAGCTGTTTTTT. Translation: CATQRGVTGELFF. The entire variable domain, with the rest obtained from reference TRBV5-4 and TRBJ2-2, is as follows: ETGVTQSPTHLIKTRGQQVTLRCSSQSGHNTVSWYQQALGQGPQFIFQYYREEENGRGNFPPRFSGLQFPNYSSELNVNALELDDSALYLCATQRGVTGELFFGEGSRLTVL.

The CDR3 sequence is CATSRDTRGYGYTF. CDR3 coding DNA: TGTGCCACCAGCAGAGATACGAGGGGGTATGGCTACACCTTC. The chain is built from TRBV15 and TRBJ1-2; maybe TRBD1 (6 bases). CDR3 length: 14 residues. Per the germline V gene, CDR1 is LNHNV and CDR2 is YYDKDF (reference sequence). V lost 0 bases, J lost 5 bases, and 10 bases lay in between.

This chain joins TRBV6-1 and TRBJ1-5; 7 nucleotides match TRBD1. Germline V gives CDR1 MNHNS, CDR2 SASEGT. The ends lost 2 bases at V and 6 bases at J; junction bases unmatched: 7. This CDR3 spans 15 amino acids. CDR3 amino acids: CASSERAQGTQPQHF. CDR3 sequence (DNA): TGTGCCAGCAGTGAAAGGGCACAGGGGACTCAGCCCCAGCATTTT.

The rearrangement uses TRBV6-6 and TRBJ2-7; the D gene could be TRBD1 or TRBD2 (5 bases each). This CDR3 has 13 amino acids. V was trimmed by 5 bases and J by 0 bases, leaving 8 bases between them. CDR1 and CDR2 from the germline V gene are MNHNY and SVGAGI (reference sequence). For the CDR3, the DNA is TGTGCCAGCAGTCGAGGGGCCTCCTACGAGCAGTACTTC. As protein: CASSRGASYEQYF.

The chain couples TRBV7-2 to TRBJ2-7; D remains ambiguous. Per the germline V gene, CDR1 is SGHTA and CDR2 is FQGNSA. V was clipped by 2 bases and J by 5 bases, with 7 bases between them. The CDR3 totals 12 residues. The CDR3 reads CASSLSFHEQYF. The CDR3 nucleotides are TGTGCCAGCAGCTTATCGTTCCACGAGCAGTACTTC. The full variable domain, its missing parts supplied by reference TRBV7-2 and TRBJ2-7, is GAGVSQSPSNKVTEKGKDVELRCDPISGHTALYWYRQSLGQGLEFLIYFQGNSAPDKSGLPSDRFSAERTGGSVSTLTIQRTQQEDSAVYLCASSLSFHEQYFGPGTRLTVT.

This clone appeared a single time. V gene TRBV9 combines with J gene TRBJ2-5; TRBD1 matches 7 bases. The trim removed 2 bases at V and 1 base at J, leaving 2 bases unmatched. This CDR3 contains 14 residues. Germline V CDR1 and CDR2: SGDLS, YYNGEE. The CDR3 loop is CASSVGTVQETQYF. CDR3 sequence (DNA): TGTGCCAGCAGCGTCGGGACAGTCCAAGAGACCCAGTACTTC.

The chain recombines TRBV10-3 with TRBJ2-2, with D unresolved. Per germline, CDR1 ENHRY and CDR2 SYGVKD. V lost 6 bases and J 6 bases, leaving 5 bases between the germline ends. The CDR3 has 11 residues. CDR3 loop: CAISWAGELFF. CDR3 coding DNA: TGTGCCATCAGCTGGGCCGGGGAGCTGTTTTTT.

CDR3 protein: CASSDRGSAEAFF. DNA of the CDR3: TGTGCCAGCTCGGACAGGGGTTCTGCTGAAGCTTTCTTT. The chain couples TRBV6-4 to TRBJ1-1; 9 bases align to TRBD1. Germline V gene lookup returns CDR1 MRHNA and CDR2 SNTAGT. The ends lost 8 bases at V and 6 bases at J; junction bases unmatched: 7. The CDR3 is 13 residues long.

This clone was observed a few times. V is TRBV5-1 and J is TRBJ1-5, with a tentative D call TRBD1 (6 bases). The CDR3 covers 14 residues. Germline-derived CDR1 and CDR2 are SGHRS and YFSETQ. V lost 0 bases, J lost 7 bases, and 11 bases lay in between. CDR3 DNA: TGCGCCAGCAGCTTGGATTCAGGGGTACAGCCCCAGCATTTT. Its protein is CASSLDSGVQPQHF.

This chain connects TRBV11-3 to TRBJ1-6; 7 bases map to TRBD1. V lost 5 bases, J lost 13 bases, and 8 bases stayed unmatched. Per germline, CDR1 SGHNT and CDR2 YENEEA. The CDR3 extends over 13 amino acids. The CDR3 spells CASSTRQGAPLHF. DNA for the CDR3: TGTGCCAGCAGCACCCGACAGGGAGCTCCCCTCCACTTT.

This chain uses TRBV6-5 with TRBJ2-2; D uncertain. V was pared by 6 bases and J by 0 bases, with 5 bases between. This CDR3 is 13 amino acids long. Germline V lookup: CDR1 MNHEY, CDR2 SVGAGI. Here the CDR3 DNA reads TGTGCCAGCAGAGGGACGAACACCGGGGAGCTGTTTTTT. Protein: CASRGTNTGELFF.

V and J are TRBV9 and TRBJ1-1; 7 nucleotides agree with TRBD1. CDR3 length: 14 residues. The V segment lost 3 bases and the J segment 1 base; nucleotides outside the gene matches: 3. Germline lookup yields CDR1 SGDLS and CDR2 YYNGEE. The CDR3 here is CASSETGKNTEAFF. The DNA for the CDR3 is TGTGCCAGCAGCGAGACAGGGAAGAACACTGAAGCTTTCTTT.